Included here is one T cell receptor (beta chain) sequence, with context. Its cognate antigen has yet to be identified. One base away there is no much larger clone; base qualities are not given. The library came from the immunoSEQ multiplex PCR assay. Rearranged TCR beta chain sequences were amplified with the hsTCRB Kit following the manufacturer's protocol. An Illumina MiSeq was used to sequence the TCRB libraries. Per the authors' processing: Demultiplexing, trimming and gene mapping were performed with the kit vendor's proprietary platform. In its TCRdb copy, this immuneACCESS table keeps in-frame sequences only and misses some clones. Where compared with another copy, unresolved V genes explain less than half of these, and the others have no known cause. That table supplies the V and J calls and clone size; D and trimming were determined from the DNA. In all, the sample holds about 46,000 clones, and about nine tenths of those were seen once. Approximately 2.5% of the sample rests with the top ten.

The CDR3 holds 15 amino acids from the cysteine to the phenylalanine. Only the CDR3 DNA stays, 45 bases, in frame from base 1. Trimming leaves V shorter by 0 bases and J shorter by 3 bases, with the junction holding 3 bases beyond the gene matches. From the germline V gene, CDR1 is SGDLS and CDR2 is YYNGEE. This sample is drawn from a study of a mutant IDH1 vaccine in newly diagnosed glioma (dated by TCRdb to the early 2020s). Concerning the study at large: Of the roughly 31 treated patients, about 60% were male and about 38% were female, and the mean age was about 40 years. Before enrollment, most patients had been given radiochemotherapy with temozolomide as standard therapy, while the rest had received either radiotherapy alone or temozolomide alone. For exploratory analyses, roughly 25 treated patients had longitudinal TCRB deep sequencing done wherever samples were available. Peripheral blood was collected at six visits: V03 (baseline), V05, V07, V10, V12 and V13. Results and caveats for the whole study, not just this receptor: Selection of PBMC samples for TCRB deep sequencing was based on availability. Changes in the top peripheral T cell clonotypes picked up by TCRB sequencing did not appear to be linked to pseudoprogression. Immune responses induced by the vaccine were seen in around 93% of patients across multiple MHC alleles. The authors noted that analyses of patient blood samples could not be reproduced because of sample limitations.

The sample's time point, from its label and the paper: baseline, week 1 (first vaccination visit). Interpreted using the paper, the treatment or condition label stands for: pre-vaccination baseline after standard-of-care therapy. Newly diagnosed WHO grade 3 or 4 IDH1-mutant astrocytomas showing loss of nuclear ATRX were present in the donors. The samples were drawn from NOA16, a multicentre, single-arm, open-label phase I trial in Germany that tested a mutant IDH1 peptide vaccine in humans for the first time. Visit V03 blood draws served as the baseline sample for immunogenicity testing. Genomic DNA for TCRB sequencing was isolated from EDTA blood with the DNeasy Blood and Tissue Kit.

The chain is assembled from TRBV9 and TRBJ2-7; TRBD2 aligns with 10 central bases. The sequence was obtained from a man aged 40-50 years with glioma. The material sequenced was PBMCs, taken from a glioma patient treated with radiotherapy, temozolomide or both. CDR3 protein: CASSVGTSGNYEQYF. Read as DNA, the sequence is TGTGCCAGCAGCGTAGGGACTAGCGGAAACTACGAGCAGTACTTC. With all but the CDR3 taken from the reference TRBV9 and TRBJ2-7 genes, the full variable domain is: DSGVTQTPKHLITATGQRVTLRCSPRSGDLSVYWYQQSLDQGLQFLIQYYNGEERAKGNILERFSAQQFPDLHSELNLSSLELGDSALYFCASSVGTSGNYEQYFGPGTRLTVT.